This entry lists 14 T cell receptor beta chains sequenced from one sample in a study of blood T cell repertoires in COVID-19 (dated by TCRdb to the early 2020s). Library preparation employed the immunoSEQ multiplex PCR assay. In its TCRdb copy, this immuneACCESS table keeps in-frame sequences only and misses some clones. Where compared with another copy, unresolved V genes explain less than half of these, and the others have no known cause. The sample contains approximately 100,000 clones, approximately 84% of them found a single time. Of the sample, about 14% falls within the top ten clones. Sequencing input: peripheral blood. The source is a woman aged 60 to 75 with acute or convalescent COVID-19.

CDR3 region: CATSRQRNEKLFF. The DNA for the CDR3 is TGTGCCACCAGCCGACAGCGTAATGAAAAACTGTTTTTT. The V call is TRBV15, the J call TRBJ1-4; D may be TRBD1 (5 bases). This CDR3 region has 13 residues. CDR1 is LNHNV and CDR2 is YYDKDF in the germline V gene (reference sequence). Trimming left V 5 bases short and J 4 bases short, with 8 bases between.

The chain combines TRBV6-5 with TRBJ2-3; D perhaps matches TRBD2 (5 bases). V was trimmed by 2 bases and J by 6 bases, leaving 12 bases between them. Germline CDR1 is MNHEY and CDR2 is SVGAGI. The length of the CDR3 is 14 residues. The CDR3 loop is CASSYKSSGDTQYF. In nucleotides, the CDR3 is TGTGCCAGCAGTTACAAATCCTCGGGGGATACGCAGTATTTT.

The CDR3 region has the DNA TGTGCCAGCAGTTTATACCCACCGGGACAGGGCAGGTTCCTTGGCTATAATTCACCCCTCCACTTT. Translated, it gives CASSLYPPGQGRFLGYNSPLHF. The rearrangement joins TRBV28 to TRBJ1-6; 9 bases are shared with TRBD1. Germline CDR1 MDHEN, CDR2 SYDVKM. The CDR3 sequence is 22 residues long. Losses at the gene ends were 1 base for V and 3 bases for J; bases not matched to a gene: 19.

V gene TRBV28 combines with J gene TRBJ2-3; 10 nucleotides align to TRBD2. Germline-derived CDR1 and CDR2 are MDHEN and SYDVKM. The CDR3 runs 15 residues. This CDR3 reads CAIGSGGRRTDTQYF. CDR3 DNA: TGTGCAATTGGTAGCGGGGGGAGGCGCACAGATACGCAGTATTTT.

The CDR3 DNA is TGCGCCAGCAGCTTGGCGGGGGAAGAGTACACTGAAGCTTTCTTT. Its protein product is CASSLAGEEYTEAFF. V usage is TRBV5-1 and J usage is TRBJ1-1, with D possibly being TRBD1 (5 bases). With 0 bases removed from V and 3 bases from J, the gap between germline ends came to 12 bases. The CDR3 is made up of 15 amino acids. Per germline, CDR1 SGHRS and CDR2 YFSETQ.

The J gene is TRBJ1-5, the V gene TRBV10-3; D not resolved. Trimming removed 2 bases at V and 7 bases at J, with 15 bases between. Looked up from germline, CDR1 is ENHRY and CDR2 is SYGVKD. CDR3 length equals 15 residues. Written as DNA, the CDR3 is TGTGCCATCAGTGAGGCGGAAGCCGGGAGACAGCCCCAGCATTTT. Its protein product is CAISEAEAGRQPQHF.

The chain couples TRBV28 to TRBJ1-3, with no clear D. Trimming left V 2 bases short and J 4 bases short, with 12 bases between. Germline V gene sequence: CDR1 MDHEN, CDR2 SYDVKM. The CDR3 contains 15 residues. The CDR3 protein is CASSLRGAAGNTIYF. As DNA, the CDR3 is TGTGCCAGCAGTTTACGGGGAGCAGCCGGAAACACCATATATTTT.

J is TRBJ2-1 and V is TRBV7-9; D is unresolved. The CDR3 runs to 15 residues. Germline CDR1 reads SEHNR; CDR2 reads FQNEAQ (reference sequence). Trimming took 1 base from V and 7 from J, leaving 14 bases between them. CDR3 bases: TGTGCCAGCAGCTTAGTGTTAGATTTCGGGAATGAGCAGTTCTTC. Protein product: CASSLVLDFGNEQFF.

The V call is TRBV9, the J call TRBJ2-1; TRBD1 might be the D (5 bases). Trimming removed 4 bases from V and 8 bases from J, with 16 bases in between. This CDR3 spans 14 amino acids. CDR1 SGDLS and CDR2 YYNGEE come from the germline V gene. Written as DNA, the CDR3 is TGTGCCAGCAGCCCCTGGACAAGGGCGGATGAGCAGTTCTTC. Translated: CASSPWTRADEQFF.

This chain uses TRBV30 with TRBJ1-1, with unresolved D. The germline CDR1 and CDR2 sequences are GTSNPN and SVGIG (reference sequence). The V and J ends lost 2 bases and 5 bases respectively, with 9 bases between them. CDR3 length equals 12 residues. CDR3 sequence reads: CAWSSTWTEAFF. The CDR3 nucleotides read TGTGCCTGGAGTTCGACTTGGACTGAAGCTTTCTTT.

The J gene is TRBJ2-7, the V gene TRBV7-6; 9 bases line up with TRBD2. Germline CDR1 SGHVS, CDR2 FNYEAQ. The V and J ends lost 5 bases and 3 bases, in that order; junction bases with no gene match: 11. The CDR3 consists of 16 residues. CDR3 bases: TGTGCCAGCAGCCCAGACAGTAGCGGGAGTAGCTACGAGCAGTACTTC. It yields the protein CASSPDSSGSSYEQYF.

The chain has TRBV19 and TRBJ2-7, with D maybe TRBD2 (6 bases). CDR1 is LNHDA, CDR2 SQIVND, per germline (reference sequence). This CDR3 has 12 amino acids. Trimming pared 1 base from V and 10 bases from J, leaving 11 bases between. CDR3 region: CASSIGAGRQYF. CDR3 DNA: TGTGCCAGTAGTATAGGGGCGGGGCGTCAGTACTTC.

The V call is TRBV27, the J call TRBJ1-1; D may be TRBD1 (5 bases). Trimming cost V 0 bases and J 3 bases, with 8 bases left between them. The CDR3 spans 14 residues. Looked up from germline, CDR1 is MNHEY and CDR2 is SMNVEV (reference sequence). The CDR3 is CASSLSGGDTEAFF. The CDR3 coding sequence is TGTGCCAGCAGTTTATCCGGGGGGGACACTGAAGCTTTCTTT.

V gene TRBV9 combines with J gene TRBJ2-7; 8 positions agree with TRBD1. Per germline, CDR1 SGDLS and CDR2 YYNGEE. V was clipped by 0 bases and J by 2 bases; unmatched bases: 4. CDR3 length: 15 residues. The CDR3 reads CASSVAEGQAYEQYF. CDR3 nucleotide sequence: TGTGCCAGCAGCGTAGCGGAGGGACAGGCCTACGAGCAGTACTTC.